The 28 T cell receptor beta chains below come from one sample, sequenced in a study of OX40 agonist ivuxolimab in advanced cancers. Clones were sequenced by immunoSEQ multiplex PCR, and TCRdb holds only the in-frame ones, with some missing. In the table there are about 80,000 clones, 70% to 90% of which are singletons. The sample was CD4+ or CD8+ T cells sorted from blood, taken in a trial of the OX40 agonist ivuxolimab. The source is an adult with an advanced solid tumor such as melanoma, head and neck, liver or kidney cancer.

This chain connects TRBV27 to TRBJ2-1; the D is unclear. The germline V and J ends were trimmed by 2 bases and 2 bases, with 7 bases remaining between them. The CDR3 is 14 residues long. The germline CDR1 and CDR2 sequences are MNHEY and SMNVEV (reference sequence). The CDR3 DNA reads TGTGCCAGCAGTTTACTAGAAACCTACAATGAGCAGTTCTTC. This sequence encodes CASSLLETYNEQFF.

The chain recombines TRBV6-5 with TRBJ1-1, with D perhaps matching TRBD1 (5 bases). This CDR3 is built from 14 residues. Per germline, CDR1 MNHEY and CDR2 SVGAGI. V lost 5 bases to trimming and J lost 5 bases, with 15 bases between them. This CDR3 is CASSPRGAKTEAFF. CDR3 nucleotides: TGTGCCAGCAGTCCTCGGGGCGCGAAGACTGAAGCTTTCTTT.

The CDR3 sequence: CSVVEVGGRYGYTF. CDR3 sequence (DNA): TGCAGCGTTGTTGAGGTTGGGGGCCGCTATGGCTACACCTTC. The rearrangement uses TRBV29-1 and TRBJ1-2, with D possibly TRBD1 on 6 matching bases. Germline V gives CDR1 SQVTM, CDR2 ANQGSEA. Trimming pared 4 bases from V and 4 bases from J, leaving 16 bases between. This CDR3 comprises 14 residues.

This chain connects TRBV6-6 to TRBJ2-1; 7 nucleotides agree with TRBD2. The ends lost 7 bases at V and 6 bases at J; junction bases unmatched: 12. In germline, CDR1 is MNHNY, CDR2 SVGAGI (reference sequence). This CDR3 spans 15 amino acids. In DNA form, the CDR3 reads TGTGCCAGCACCCTTAGGGGAGGGTTTGGCAATGAGCAGTTCTTC. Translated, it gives CASTLRGGFGNEQFF.

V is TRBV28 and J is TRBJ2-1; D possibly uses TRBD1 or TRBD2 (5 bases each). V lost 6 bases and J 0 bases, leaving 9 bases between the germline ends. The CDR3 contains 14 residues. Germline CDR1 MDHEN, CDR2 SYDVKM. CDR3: CASSPGSSYNEQFF. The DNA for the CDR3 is TGTGCCAGCAGCCCAGGGAGCTCCTACAATGAGCAGTTCTTC.

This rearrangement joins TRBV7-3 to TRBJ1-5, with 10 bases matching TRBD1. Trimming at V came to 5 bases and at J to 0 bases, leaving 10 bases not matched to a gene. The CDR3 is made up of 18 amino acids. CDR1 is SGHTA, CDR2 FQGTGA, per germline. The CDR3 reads CASSLWDRGRDSNQPQHF. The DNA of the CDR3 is TGTGCCAGCAGCCTATGGGACAGGGGCAGAGATAGCAATCAGCCCCAGCATTTT.

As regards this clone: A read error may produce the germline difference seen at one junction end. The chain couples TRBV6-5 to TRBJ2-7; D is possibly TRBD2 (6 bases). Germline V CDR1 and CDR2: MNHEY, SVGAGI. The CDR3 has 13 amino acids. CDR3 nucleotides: TGTGCCAGCAGTCGCTGGGACTCCTACGAGCAGTACTTT. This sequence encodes CASSRWDSYEQYF.

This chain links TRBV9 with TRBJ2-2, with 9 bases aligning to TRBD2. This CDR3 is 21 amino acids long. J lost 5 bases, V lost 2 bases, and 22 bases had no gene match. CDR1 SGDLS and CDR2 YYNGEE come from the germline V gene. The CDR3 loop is CASSVSIEEERVAGVTGELFF. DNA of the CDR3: TGTGCCAGCAGCGTTTCGATTGAGGAAGAGCGGGTAGCGGGAGTTACCGGGGAGCTGTTTTTT.

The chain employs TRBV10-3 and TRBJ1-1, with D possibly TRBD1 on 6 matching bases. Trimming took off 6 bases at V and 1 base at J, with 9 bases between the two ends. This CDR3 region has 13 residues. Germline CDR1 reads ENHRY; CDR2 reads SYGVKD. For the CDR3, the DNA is TGTGCCATCAGACAGGGTCGGAACACTGAAGCTTTCTTT. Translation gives CAIRQGRNTEAFF.

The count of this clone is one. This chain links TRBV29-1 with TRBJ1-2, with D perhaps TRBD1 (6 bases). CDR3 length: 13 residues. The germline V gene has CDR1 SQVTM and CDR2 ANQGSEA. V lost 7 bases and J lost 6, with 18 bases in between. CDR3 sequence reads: CSARWSGEHGYTF. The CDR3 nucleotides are TGCAGCGCCCGGTGGTCAGGGGAACATGGCTACACCTTC.

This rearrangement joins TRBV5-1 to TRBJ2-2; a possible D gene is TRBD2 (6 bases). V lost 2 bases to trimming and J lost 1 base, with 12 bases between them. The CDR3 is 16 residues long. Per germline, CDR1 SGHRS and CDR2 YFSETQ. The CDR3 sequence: CASSFTGTWNTGELFF. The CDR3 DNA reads TGCGCCAGCAGCTTTACCGGGACTTGGAACACCGGGGAGCTGTTTTTT.

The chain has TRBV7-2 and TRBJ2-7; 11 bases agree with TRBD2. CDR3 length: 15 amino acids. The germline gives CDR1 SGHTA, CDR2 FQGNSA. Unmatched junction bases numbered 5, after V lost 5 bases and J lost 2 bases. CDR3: CASSHGTSGAYEQYF. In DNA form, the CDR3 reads TGTGCCAGCAGCCACGGGACTAGCGGTGCCTACGAGCAGTACTTC.

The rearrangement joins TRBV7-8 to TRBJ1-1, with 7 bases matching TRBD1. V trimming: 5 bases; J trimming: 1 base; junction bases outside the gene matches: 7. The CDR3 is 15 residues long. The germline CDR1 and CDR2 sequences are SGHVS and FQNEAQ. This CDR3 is CASSPVAGGNTEAFF. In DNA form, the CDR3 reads TGTGCCAGCAGCCCCGTGGCAGGGGGGAACACTGAAGCTTTCTTT.

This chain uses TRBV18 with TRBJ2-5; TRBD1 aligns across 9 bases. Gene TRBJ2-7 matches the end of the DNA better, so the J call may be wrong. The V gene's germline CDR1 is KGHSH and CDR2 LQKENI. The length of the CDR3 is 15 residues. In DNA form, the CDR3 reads TGTGCCAGCTCAGAGGGACAGGGAAGCTCCTACGAGCAGTACTTC. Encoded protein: CASSEGQGSSYEQYF.

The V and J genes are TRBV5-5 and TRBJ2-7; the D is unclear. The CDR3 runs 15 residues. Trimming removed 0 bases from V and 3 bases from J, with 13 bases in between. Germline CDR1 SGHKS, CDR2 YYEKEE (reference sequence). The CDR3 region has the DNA TGTGCCAGCAGCTTGGTTTCCGGGCTACTCTACGAGCAGTACTTC. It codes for CASSLVSGLLYEQYF.

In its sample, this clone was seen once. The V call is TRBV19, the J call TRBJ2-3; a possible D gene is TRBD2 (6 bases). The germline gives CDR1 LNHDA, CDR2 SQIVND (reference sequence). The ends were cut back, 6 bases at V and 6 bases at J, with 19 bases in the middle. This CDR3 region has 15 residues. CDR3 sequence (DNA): TGTGCCAGTAGCGAACCGGGACTCCCTCCGGATACGCAGTATTTT. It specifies CASSEPGLPPDTQYF.

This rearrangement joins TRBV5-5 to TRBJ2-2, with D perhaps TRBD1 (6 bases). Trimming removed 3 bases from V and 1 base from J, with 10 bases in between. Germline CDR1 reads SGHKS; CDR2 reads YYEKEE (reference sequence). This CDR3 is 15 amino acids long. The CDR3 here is CASSSQGRNTGELFF. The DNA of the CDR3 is TGTGCCAGCAGCTCCCAGGGGAGGAACACCGGGGAGCTGTTTTTT.

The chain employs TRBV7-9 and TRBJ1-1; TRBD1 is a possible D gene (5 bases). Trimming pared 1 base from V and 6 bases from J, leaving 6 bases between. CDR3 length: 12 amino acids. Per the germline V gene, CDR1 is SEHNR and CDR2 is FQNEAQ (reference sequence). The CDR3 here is CASSLGGPEAFF. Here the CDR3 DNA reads TGTGCCAGCAGCTTAGGGGGCCCTGAAGCTTTCTTT.

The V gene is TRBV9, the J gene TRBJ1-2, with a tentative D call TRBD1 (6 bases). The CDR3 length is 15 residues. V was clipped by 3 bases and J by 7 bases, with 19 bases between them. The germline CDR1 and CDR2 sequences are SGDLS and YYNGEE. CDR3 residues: CASSASRGRWAGYTF. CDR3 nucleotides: TGTGCCAGCAGCGCTTCTCGGGGGCGATGGGCTGGCTACACCTTC.

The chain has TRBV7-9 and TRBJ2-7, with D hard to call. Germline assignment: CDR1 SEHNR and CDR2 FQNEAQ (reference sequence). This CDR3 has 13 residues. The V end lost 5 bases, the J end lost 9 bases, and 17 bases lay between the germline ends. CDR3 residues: CASSVPGGPRQYF. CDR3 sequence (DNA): TGTGCCAGCAGCGTACCCGGCGGACCCCGGCAGTACTTC.

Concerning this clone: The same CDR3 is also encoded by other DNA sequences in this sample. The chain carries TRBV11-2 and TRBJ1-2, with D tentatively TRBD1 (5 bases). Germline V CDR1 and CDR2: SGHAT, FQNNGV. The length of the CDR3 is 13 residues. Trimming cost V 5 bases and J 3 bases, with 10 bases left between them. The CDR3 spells CASSPQGDYGYTF. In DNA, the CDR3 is TGTGCCAGCAGCCCGCAGGGTGACTATGGCTACACCTTC. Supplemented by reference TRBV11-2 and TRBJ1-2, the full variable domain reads EAGVAQSPRYKIIEKRQSVAFWCNPISGHATLYWYQQILGQGPKLLIQFQNNGVVDDSQLPKDRFSAERLKGVDSTLKIQPAKLEDSAVYLCASSPQGDYGYTFGSGTRLTVV.

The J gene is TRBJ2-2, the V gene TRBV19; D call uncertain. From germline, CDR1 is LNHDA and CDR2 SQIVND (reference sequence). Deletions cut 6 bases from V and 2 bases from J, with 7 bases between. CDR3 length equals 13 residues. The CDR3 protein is CASRVENTGELFF. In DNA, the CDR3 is TGTGCCAGTAGGGTAGAAAACACCGGGGAGCTGTTTTTT.

The CDR3 nucleotides are TGTGCCAGCACAGGGACTGGTGGAAACACCATATATTTT. Its translation is CASTGTGGNTIYF. The V gene is TRBV7-6, the J gene TRBJ1-3; D is possibly TRBD1 (5 bases). Trimming left V 7 bases short and J 3 bases short, with 10 bases between. The germline V gene encodes CDR1 SGHVS and CDR2 FNYEAQ. The CDR3 spans 13 residues.

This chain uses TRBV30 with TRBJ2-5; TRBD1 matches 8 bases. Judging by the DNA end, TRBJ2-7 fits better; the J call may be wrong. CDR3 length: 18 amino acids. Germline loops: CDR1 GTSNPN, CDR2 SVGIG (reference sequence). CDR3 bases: TGTGCCTGGAGTGTACTGTCGCCATTCGGGGACAGGCGATACGAGCAGTACTTC. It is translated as CAWSVLSPFGDRRYEQYF.

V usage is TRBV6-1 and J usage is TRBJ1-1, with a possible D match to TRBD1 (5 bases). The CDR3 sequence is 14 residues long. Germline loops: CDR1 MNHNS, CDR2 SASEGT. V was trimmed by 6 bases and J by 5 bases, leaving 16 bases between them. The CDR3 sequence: CASRNTRRGTEAFF. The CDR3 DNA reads TGTGCCAGCAGGAACACGCGCCGGGGGACTGAAGCTTTCTTT.

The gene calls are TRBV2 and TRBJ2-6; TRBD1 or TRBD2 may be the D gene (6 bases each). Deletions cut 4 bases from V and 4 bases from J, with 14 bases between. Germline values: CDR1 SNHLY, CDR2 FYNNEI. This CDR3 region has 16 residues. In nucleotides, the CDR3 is TGTGCCAGCAGTGGTATAGGGGGGCCAGGGGCCAACGTCCTGACTTTC. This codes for CASSGIGGPGANVLTF.

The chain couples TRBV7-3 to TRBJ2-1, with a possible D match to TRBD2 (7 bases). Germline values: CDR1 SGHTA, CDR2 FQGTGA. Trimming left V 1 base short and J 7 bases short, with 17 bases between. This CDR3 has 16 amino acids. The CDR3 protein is CASSLIRGGPRNEQFF. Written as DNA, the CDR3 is TGTGCCAGCAGCTTAATTAGGGGGGGCCCGCGGAATGAGCAGTTCTTC.

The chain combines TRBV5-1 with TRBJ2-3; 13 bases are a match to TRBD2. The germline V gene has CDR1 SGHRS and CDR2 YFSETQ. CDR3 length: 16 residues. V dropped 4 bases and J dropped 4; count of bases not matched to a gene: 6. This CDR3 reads CASSPGLAGAADTQYF. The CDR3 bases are TGCGCCAGCAGCCCCGGACTAGCGGGAGCGGCAGATACGCAGTATTTT.